The present T cell receptor beta chain was sequenced within a study of T cell responses to AZD1222 COVID-19 vaccine. The V end was cut by 3 bases, the J end by 7 bases, with 22 bases between. CDR1 is SGDLS, CDR2 YYNGEE, per germline. The CDR3 is made up of 17 amino acids. Regarding this clone: The antigen is not known.

Overall study findings and caveats: At baseline, seropositivity was found in only a handful of AZD1222 recipients.

Generated by immunoSEQ multiplex PCR, the TCRdb table keeps only in-frame clones and is missing some. The top ten hold about a quarter of the sample, which has more than 60,000 clones, around 87% seen once. The clonotype originates from an adult in good health. This sequence joins TRBV9 and TRBJ2-2, with D maybe TRBD2 (5 bases). Here the sequenced sample was peripheral blood, taken on day 0 of AZD1222 vaccination. The CDR3 region is CASSGRSVIRGNGELFF. CDR3 DNA: TGTGCCAGCAGCGGTCGGAGCGTAATCCGAGGGAACGGGGAGCTGTTTTTT.